Given below is one TCR beta chain in context. Original data processing: Counts of nucleated cells, estimated from reference gene primer amplification, were obtained. Measured with immunoSEQ multiplex PCR; TCRdb has only the in-frame clones, and not every one. From that table come the V and J calls and clone size; the DNA was used to work out D and trimming. Seen here are about 48,000 clones, over 80% observed once, and the top ten hold 50% to 75%. These data belong to a study of blood T cell repertoires in COVID-19. As for the study in general: Acute and convalescent COVID-19 specimens originated in the United States, Italy and Spain. The analysed material was cDNA or gDNA that came from T cells, B-cell-depleted T cells, or PBMCs.

Sample: peripheral blood. The clonotype was recovered from a man in his 70s with acute or convalescent COVID-19.

The CDR3 loop is CASSLGPGIINTGELFF. CDR3 in DNA: TGTGCCAGCAGCTTAGGCCCGGGGATAATCAACACCGGGGAGCTGTTTTTT. V and J are TRBV11-3 and TRBJ2-2, with D tentatively TRBD2 (5 bases). Trimming took off 1 base at V and 2 bases at J, with 14 bases between the two ends. This CDR3 contains 17 residues. CDR1 and CDR2 (germline): SGHNT, YENEEA.